The 32 T cell receptor beta chains below come from one sample, sequenced in a study of blood T cell repertoires in COVID-19. Clones were sequenced by immunoSEQ multiplex PCR, and TCRdb holds only the in-frame ones, with some missing. The data hold fewer than 80,000 clones, with approximately 92% observed a single time. The sample consisted of peripheral blood. Receptors were obtained from a human donor in a cohort sampled during active COVID-19.

The V gene is TRBV4-3, the J gene TRBJ2-3; TRBD2 agrees at 12 bases. Unmatched junction bases numbered 7, after V lost 4 bases and J lost 5 bases. Germline CDR1 and CDR2: LGHNA and YSLEER. CDR3 length: 16 amino acids. The CDR3 nucleotides are TGCGCCAGCAGCCGGGTCCCGGGACTAGCGGGAGATACGCAGTATTTT. This gives the protein CASSRVPGLAGDTQYF.

The gene calls are TRBV9 and TRBJ2-3; TRBD1 might be the D (6 bases). Trimming took 4 bases from V and 2 from J, leaving 8 bases between them. The germline V gene has CDR1 SGDLS and CDR2 YYNGEE. This CDR3 spans 13 amino acids. CDR3 sequence (DNA): TGTGCCAGCAGCCGGGACACCACAGATACGCAGTATTTT. It specifies CASSRDTTDTQYF.

The V and J genes are TRBV4-3 and TRBJ2-7, with D tentatively TRBD2 (6 bases). Trimming cost V 0 bases and J 7 bases, with 19 bases left between them. From germline, CDR1 is LGHNA and CDR2 YSLEER. This CDR3 contains 16 residues. CDR3 region: CASSQDRGGHLGEQYF. Written as DNA, the CDR3 is TGCGCCAGCAGCCAAGATCGGGGAGGACACTTGGGGGAGCAGTACTTC.

The chain couples TRBV19 to TRBJ2-3; 11 bases match TRBD2. Germline CDR1 LNHDA, CDR2 SQIVND (reference sequence). The ends lost 1 base at V and 3 bases at J; junction bases unmatched: 9. CDR3 length: 18 amino acids. The chain's CDR3 is CASSIGLAGPAVTDTQYF. For the CDR3, the DNA is TGTGCCAGTAGTATAGGACTAGCGGGGCCGGCCGTAACAGATACGCAGTATTTT.

V is TRBV15 and J is TRBJ2-2; tentative D call: TRBD1 (5 bases). V dropped 3 bases and J dropped 2 bases, with 16 bases sitting between them. CDR3 size: 17 residues. The germline gives CDR1 LNHNV, CDR2 YYDKDF (reference sequence). CDR3 DNA: TGTGCCACCAGCAGTCGTTATCCAGGGATAAACACCGGGGAGCTGTTTTTT. Its translation is CATSSRYPGINTGELFF.

V is TRBV7-2 and J is TRBJ1-2, with 9 nucleotides matching TRBD1. Germline V gives CDR1 SGHTA, CDR2 FQGNSA. This CDR3 has 14 amino acids. V dropped 5 bases and J dropped 5; count of bases not matched to a gene: 6. CDR3 in DNA: TGTGCCAGCAGCAAAACCGGGACAGGGTATGGCTACACCTTC. Encoded protein: CASSKTGTGYGYTF.

The count of this clone is one. This chain connects TRBV19 to TRBJ1-6, with D possibly being TRBD1 (5 bases). Per germline, CDR1 LNHDA and CDR2 SQIVND (reference sequence). V was pared by 1 base and J by 2 bases, with 6 bases between. This CDR3 comprises 15 residues. CDR3 sequence: CASSIGGAYNSPLHF. The CDR3 nucleotides read TGTGCCAGTAGTATAGGGGGCGCCTATAATTCACCCCTCCACTTT.

The V gene is TRBV7-2, the J gene TRBJ1-1, with 8 positions matching TRBD1. This CDR3 is built from 17 residues. V dropped 0 bases and J dropped 4; count of bases not matched to a gene: 10. Germline V CDR1 and CDR2: SGHTA, FQGNSA. The CDR3 is CASSLAPGQASGTEAFF. The CDR3 DNA is TGTGCCAGCAGCTTAGCTCCGGGACAGGCCTCGGGCACTGAAGCTTTCTTT.

V usage is TRBV14 and J usage is TRBJ2-2; 9 bases fit TRBD1. The CDR3 has 16 residues. V shed 2 bases, J shed 1 base, and the junction held 2 bases outside the gene matches. The germline CDR1 and CDR2 sequences are SGHDN and FVKESK. The CDR3 spells CASSQQTGGNTGELFF. DNA of the CDR3: TGTGCCAGCAGCCAACAGACAGGGGGGAACACCGGGGAGCTGTTTTTT.

The chain has TRBV10-1 and TRBJ1-1; D not certain. The CDR3 consists of 13 residues. The germline CDR1 and CDR2 sequences are WNHNN and SYGVQD (reference sequence). V was clipped by 8 bases and J by 1 base, with 11 bases between them. CDR3 protein: CASSKSGNTEAFF. CDR3 in DNA: TGCGCCAGCTCCAAATCGGGGAACACTGAAGCTTTCTTT.

The CDR3 spells CASSYSANTGELFF. The CDR3 DNA follows: TGCGCCAGCAGCTATAGTGCGAACACCGGGGAGCTGTTTTTT. The chain employs TRBV5-1 and TRBJ2-2; D remains ambiguous. The CDR3 consists of 14 residues. The V end was cut by 3 bases, the J end by 0 bases, with 6 bases between. Germline values: CDR1 SGHRS, CDR2 YFSETQ. Filled out from reference TRBV5-1 and TRBJ2-2, the complete variable domain reads KAGVTQTPRYLIKTRGQQVTLSCSPISGHRSVSWYQQTPGQGLQFLFEYFSETQRNKGNFPGRFSGRQFSNSRSEMNVSTLELGDSALYLCASSYSANTGELFFGEGSRLTVL.

The V gene is TRBV2, the J gene TRBJ2-7; 7 positions agree with TRBD2. V was pared by 3 bases and J by 4 bases, with 6 bases of the junction left unmatched. The CDR3 is made up of 14 amino acids. Germline loops: CDR1 SNHLY, CDR2 FYNNEI. CDR3 residues: CASSDWGGTYEQYF. Written as DNA, the CDR3 is TGTGCCAGCAGTGATTGGGGGGGTACGTACGAGCAGTACTTC. Using reference TRBV2 and TRBJ2-7 for the parts outside the CDR3, the full variable domain is EPEVTQTPSHQVTQMGQEVILRCVPISNHLYFYWYRQILGQKVEFLVSFYNNEISEKSEIFDDQFSVERPDGSNFTLKIRSTKLEDSAMYFCASSDWGGTYEQYFGPGTRLTVT.

The chain uses TRBV6-6 and TRBJ2-1; the match to TRBD2 covers 13 bases. The V gene end was trimmed by 5 bases and the J gene end by 9 bases; junction bases not matched to a gene: 7. CDR1 is MNHNY, CDR2 SVGAGI, per germline (reference sequence). The length of the CDR3 is 15 residues. The CDR3 coding sequence is TGTGCCAGCAGTCCCGGACTAGCGGGGGTTGGTGAGCAGTTCTTC. Translation gives CASSPGLAGVGEQFF.

The V and J genes are TRBV10-3 and TRBJ2-3; TRBD1 aligns across 7 bases. Germline V gives CDR1 ENHRY, CDR2 SYGVKD. After removal of 7 bases from V and 2 bases from J, the junction contained 3 bases not matched to a gene. The CDR3 has 13 amino acids. The CDR3 spells CAIKGTDTDTQYF. DNA of the CDR3: TGTGCCATCAAAGGGACAGACACAGATACGCAGTATTTT.

The chain uses TRBV5-1 and TRBJ1-6; D remains unclear. V dropped 0 bases and J dropped 7 bases, with 14 bases sitting between them. This CDR3 spans 16 amino acids. Germline CDR1 reads SGHRS; CDR2 reads YFSETQ. The chain's CDR3 is CASSLALRDANSPLHF. The CDR3 DNA is TGCGCCAGCAGCTTGGCCCTACGGGATGCAAATTCACCCCTCCACTTT.

The chain joins TRBV19 to TRBJ1-1; TRBD1 matches at 7 bases. Losses at the gene ends were 9 bases for V and 4 bases for J; bases not matched to a gene: 11. This CDR3 has 14 residues. Germline V gene lookup returns CDR1 LNHDA and CDR2 SQIVND (reference sequence). The CDR3 loop reads CASHIQGVSTEAFF. Here the CDR3 DNA reads TGTGCCAGCCACATCCAGGGGGTTAGCACTGAAGCTTTCTTT.

This chain links TRBV10-2 with TRBJ2-1; 8 nucleotides match TRBD1. This CDR3 spans 13 amino acids. Germline-derived CDR1 and CDR2 are WSHSY and SAAADI. The trim removed 6 bases at V and 8 bases at J, leaving 6 bases unmatched. CDR3 in amino acids: CASRSDRGHEQFF. The CDR3 bases are TGCGCCAGCAGGTCCGACAGGGGCCATGAGCAGTTCTTC.

Written as DNA, the CDR3 is TGCGCCAGCAGCCAAGATAGGGACAGGGTAAAAACTGAAGCTTTCTTT. Translated, it gives CASSQDRDRVKTEAFF. This chain connects TRBV4-1 to TRBJ1-1; 9 positions agree with TRBD1. V gave up 0 bases and J gave up 5 bases; unmatched junction bases: 7. This CDR3 region has 16 residues. CDR1 and CDR2 (germline): MGHRA, YSYEKL.

The rearrangement links TRBV18 to TRBJ2-5, with 9 bases matching TRBD1. The CDR3 loop spans 13 amino acids. J lost 3 bases, V lost 4 bases, and 0 bases had no gene match. The germline V gene has CDR1 KGHSH and CDR2 LQKENI. The CDR3 region is CASSRTGEETQYF. CDR3 DNA: TGTGCCAGCTCACGGACAGGGGAAGAGACCCAGTACTTC.

This chain connects TRBV19 to TRBJ2-1, with D possibly matching TRBD2 (5 bases). The germline V gene has CDR1 LNHDA and CDR2 SQIVND (reference sequence). The V end lost 10 bases, the J end lost 8 bases, and 18 bases lay between the germline ends. The CDR3 totals 13 residues. CDR3 sequence (DNA): TGTGCCACCTCGGACCGGGGTCTTGATGAGCAGTTCTTC. This codes for CATSDRGLDEQFF.

This clone appeared a single time. This chain links TRBV30 with TRBJ2-7; no clear D gene. Germline loops: CDR1 GTSNPN, CDR2 SVGIG (reference sequence). V dropped 0 bases and J dropped 11 bases, with 17 bases sitting between them. This CDR3 has 13 residues. The CDR3 loop is CAWSVKTPIMEYF. The DNA of the CDR3 is TGTGCCTGGAGTGTGAAGACACCGATAATGGAGTACTTC.

The chain has TRBV5-1 and TRBJ1-1; 10 bases line up with TRBD1. J gave up 1 base and V 4 bases, and 4 bases lay outside the gene matches. Germline V gives CDR1 SGHRS, CDR2 YFSETQ. This CDR3 comprises 15 residues. In nucleotides, the CDR3 is TGCGCCAGCAGCCAAGGGGACAGGGGGAACACTGAAGCTTTCTTT. Residues: CASSQGDRGNTEAFF. The full variable domain, in which reference TRBV5-1 and TRBJ1-1 provide the parts outside the CDR3, is KAGVTQTPRYLIKTRGQQVTLSCSPISGHRSVSWYQQTPGQGLQFLFEYFSETQRNKGNFPGRFSGRQFSNSRSEMNVSTLELGDSALYLCASSQGDRGNTEAFFGQGTRLTVV.

The rearrangement uses TRBV5-4 and TRBJ1-4, with D uncertain. CDR1 is SGHNT, CDR2 YYREEE, per germline (reference sequence). The CDR3 runs 17 residues. V shed 7 bases and J shed 2 bases, with 21 bases lying between them. The CDR3 here is CASRKWGGPITNEKLFF. For the CDR3, the DNA is TGTGCCAGCCGCAAATGGGGAGGGCCCATCACTAATGAAAAACTGTTTTTT. The variable domain in full, completed from reference TRBV5-4 and TRBJ1-4, reads ETGVTQSPTHLIKTRGQQVTLRCSSQSGHNTVSWYQQALGQGPQFIFQYYREEENGRGNFPPRFSGLQFPNYSSELNVNALELDDSALYLCASRKWGGPITNEKLFFGSGTQLSVL.

This chain connects TRBV3-1 (or the pseudogene TRBV3-2) to TRBJ2-7, with 8 bases identical to TRBD2. Germline V gene data show CDR1 as LGHDT and CDR2 as YNNKEL (reference sequence). Trimming took 4 bases from V and 0 from J; bases not matched to a gene: 5. The CDR3 contains 15 residues. Here the CDR3 reads CASSRGGGNSYEQYF. The DNA of the CDR3 is TGTGCCAGCAGCCGAGGCGGGGGGAACTCCTACGAGCAGTACTTC.

In DNA form, the CDR3 reads TGTGCCAGCAGCTTAGCGTCAGGGTTCAGCTCCTACGAGCAGTACTTC. This gives the protein CASSLASGFSSYEQYF. The chain recombines TRBV7-9 with TRBJ2-7, with D possibly matching TRBD1 (5 bases). Germline values: CDR1 SEHNR, CDR2 FQNEAQ (reference sequence). V lost 0 bases, J lost 0 bases, and 12 bases lay in between. This CDR3 comprises 16 residues.

The chain employs TRBV19 and TRBJ1-1; TRBD1 matches at 7 bases. Trimming at V came to 6 bases and at J to 0 bases, leaving 4 bases not matched to a gene. The germline CDR1 and CDR2 sequences are LNHDA and SQIVND (reference sequence). The length of the CDR3 is 14 residues. The CDR3 DNA is TGTGCCAGTAGGGAGGGGGCCATGAACACTGAAGCTTTCTTT. Its protein product is CASREGAMNTEAFF.

The table lists this clone with a few counts. CDR3 nucleotides: TGTGCCAGCAGCTTAGATAGCGGGGGGGACTACGAGCAGTACTTC. Translated, it gives CASSLDSGGDYEQYF. The J gene is TRBJ2-7, the V gene TRBV7-9; 11 bases map to TRBD2. V lost 1 base and J lost 3; bases outside the gene matches: 2. Germline V gene sequence: CDR1 SEHNR, CDR2 FQNEAQ (reference sequence). CDR3 length equals 15 residues.

This sequence joins TRBV30 and TRBJ1-2; 9 nucleotides agree with TRBD1. The CDR3 extends over 15 amino acids. Trimming at V came to 3 bases and at J to 4 bases, leaving 9 bases not matched to a gene. Looked up from germline, CDR1 is GTSNPN and CDR2 is SVGIG (reference sequence). The CDR3 protein is CAWRQQGAQRYGYTF. The CDR3 DNA follows: TGTGCCTGGAGACAACAGGGGGCCCAACGCTATGGCTACACCTTC.

This clone showed up many times. CDR3 DNA sequence: TGTGCCAGCAGCTTGGCCCAGGGACAGAGGGGAGAGACCCAGTACTTC. It encodes CASSLAQGQRGETQYF. The chain recombines TRBV5-6 with TRBJ2-5; the match to TRBD1 covers 7 bases. CDR1 and CDR2 from the germline V gene are SGHDT and YYEEEE. V dropped 0 bases and J dropped 4; count of bases not matched to a gene: 9. The CDR3 loop spans 16 amino acids.

With regard to this clone: At one boundary the junction diverges from the germline segment, which might be a read error. V usage is TRBV7-7 and J usage is TRBJ1-1; no clear D gene. CDR1 is SSHAT and CDR2 is FNYEAQ in the germline V gene (reference sequence). The CDR3 runs to 13 residues. The CDR3 spells CASSPAGVTEAFF. CDR3 DNA sequence: TGTGCTAGCAGCCCTGCCGGGGTCACTGAAGCTTTCTTT.

The chain joins TRBV4-3 to TRBJ1-3, with D maybe TRBD1 (6 bases). Trimming removed 0 bases from V and 2 bases from J, with 11 bases in between. The CDR3 contains 16 residues. The germline V gene has CDR1 LGHNA and CDR2 YSLEER. The CDR3 DNA is TGCGCCAGCAGCCAAGATCAGGGGAGCCCTGGAAACACCATATATTTT. Amino acids: CASSQDQGSPGNTIYF.

This clone was recorded only once. J is TRBJ1-2 and V is TRBV29-1; 7 bases are a match to TRBD1. V shed 5 bases and J 3 bases; nucleotides not matched to a gene: 6. Germline CDR1 is SQVTM and CDR2 is ANQGSEA. The CDR3 loop spans 13 amino acids. CDR3 DNA sequence: TGCAGCGTTACGACAGGGCATTACTATGGCTACACCTTC. Its protein product is CSVTTGHYYGYTF.